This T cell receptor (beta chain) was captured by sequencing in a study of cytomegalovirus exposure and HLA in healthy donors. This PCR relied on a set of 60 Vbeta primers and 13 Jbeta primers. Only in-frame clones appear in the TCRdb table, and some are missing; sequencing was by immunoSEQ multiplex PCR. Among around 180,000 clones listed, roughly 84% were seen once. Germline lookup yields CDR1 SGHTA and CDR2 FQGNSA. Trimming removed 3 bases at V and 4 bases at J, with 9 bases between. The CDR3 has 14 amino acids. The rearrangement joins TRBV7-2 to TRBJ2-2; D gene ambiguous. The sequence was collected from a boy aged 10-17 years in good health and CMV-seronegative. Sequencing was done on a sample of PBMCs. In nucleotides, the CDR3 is TGTGCCAGCAGCTTCTCAGGTTCCACCGGGGAGCTGTTTTTT. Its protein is CASSFSGSTGELFF.